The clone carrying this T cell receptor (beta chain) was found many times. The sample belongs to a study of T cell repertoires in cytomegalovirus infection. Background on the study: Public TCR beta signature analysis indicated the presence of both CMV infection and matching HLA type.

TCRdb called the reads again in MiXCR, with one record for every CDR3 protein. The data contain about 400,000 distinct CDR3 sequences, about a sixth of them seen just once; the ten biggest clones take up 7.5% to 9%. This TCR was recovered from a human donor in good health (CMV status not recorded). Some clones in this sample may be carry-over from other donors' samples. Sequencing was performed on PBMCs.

The CDR3 DNA reads TGCAGTGGCAGTCGTGGAATCTGGGGCAATCAGCCCCAGCATTTT. Translating gives CSGSRGIWGNQPQHF. This chain uses TRBV20-1 with TRBJ1-5, with D hard to call. Germline values: CDR1 DFQATT, CDR2 SNEGSKA (reference sequence). The CDR3 spans 15 residues. Trimming pared 7 bases from V and 2 bases from J, leaving 18 bases between.